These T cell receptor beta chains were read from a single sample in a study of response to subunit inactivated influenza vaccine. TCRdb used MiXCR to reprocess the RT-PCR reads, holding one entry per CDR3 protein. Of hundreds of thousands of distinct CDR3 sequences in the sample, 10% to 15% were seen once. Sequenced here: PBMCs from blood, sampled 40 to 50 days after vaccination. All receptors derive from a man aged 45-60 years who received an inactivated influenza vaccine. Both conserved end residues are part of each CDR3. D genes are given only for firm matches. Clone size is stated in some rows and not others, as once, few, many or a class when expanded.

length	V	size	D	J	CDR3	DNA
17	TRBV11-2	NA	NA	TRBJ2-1	CASSPGGGLDLYNEQFF	TGTGCCAGCAGTCCCGGCGGCGGTCTAGACCTTTACAATGAGCAGTTCTTC
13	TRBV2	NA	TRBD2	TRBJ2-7	CASSERGAYEQYF	TGTGCCAGCAGTGAACGGGGGGCCTACGAGCAGTACTTC
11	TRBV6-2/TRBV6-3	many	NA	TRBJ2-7	CASSRGRQQYF	TGTGCCAGCAGTCGGGGCCGGCAGCAGTACTTC
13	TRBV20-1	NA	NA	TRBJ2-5	CSARDRTQETQYF	TGCAGTGCTAGAGATCGGACTCAAGAGACCCAGTACTTC
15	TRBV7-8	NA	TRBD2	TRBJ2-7	CASSASSGRAYEQYF	TGTGCCAGCAGCGCCTCTAGCGGGAGGGCTTACGAGCAGTACTTC
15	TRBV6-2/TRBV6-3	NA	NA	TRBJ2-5	CASSYWGPPAETQYF	TGTGCCAGCAGTTACTGGGGACCCCCGGCTGAGACCCAGTACTTC
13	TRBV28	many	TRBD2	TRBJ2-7	CASLTSGTYEQYF	TGTGCCAGCCTTACTAGCGGGACATACGAGCAGTACTTC
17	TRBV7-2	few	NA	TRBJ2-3	CASSRGGAGVSTDTQYF	TGTGCCAGCAGCAGAGGGGGGGCGGGAGTTAGCACAGATACGCAGTATTTT
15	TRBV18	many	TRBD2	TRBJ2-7	CASSPGTSGDYEQYF	TGTGCCAGCTCGCCCGGGACTAGCGGGGACTACGAGCAGTACTTC
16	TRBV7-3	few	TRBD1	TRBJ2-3	CASSSTGTGTTDTQYF	TGTGCCAGCAGCTCCACCGGGACAGGGACGACAGATACGCAGTATTTT
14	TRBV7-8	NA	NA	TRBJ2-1	CASSLNPTVNEQFF	TGTGCCAGCAGCTTAAACCCCACGGTCAATGAGCAGTTCTTC
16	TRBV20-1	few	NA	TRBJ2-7	CSASGVGKGRSYEQYF	TGCAGTGCTAGTGGGGTCGGAAAGGGACGTTCATACGAGCAGTACTTC
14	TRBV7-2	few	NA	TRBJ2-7	CASSLVEGASEQYF	TGTGCCAGCAGCTTAGTGGAGGGGGCTTCCGAGCAGTACTTC
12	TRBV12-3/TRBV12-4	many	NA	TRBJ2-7	CASSLPGSEQYF	TGTGCCAGCAGTTTACCTGGGAGCGAGCAGTACTTC
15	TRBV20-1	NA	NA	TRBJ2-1	CSASGHGSSYNEQFF	TGCAGTGCTAGTGGCCACGGGAGCTCCTACAATGAGCAGTTCTTC
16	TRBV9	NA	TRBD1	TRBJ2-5	CASSALSTGGEETQYF	TGTGCCAGCAGCGCCCTGTCGACAGGGGGCGAAGAGACCCAGTACTTC